The present TCR beta chain was sequenced within a study of blood T cell repertoires in COVID-19. TCRdb's table, derived via immunoSEQ multiplex PCR, lists solely in-frame clones and lacks some. The sample includes over 70,000 clones, approximately 89% of them seen just once. The origin of this receptor is a woman older than 75 with acute or convalescent COVID-19. Sequenced material: peripheral blood.

CDR3 sequence (DNA): TGTGCCAGCAAAGGGACAGGACTGAACACTGAAGCTTTCTTT. Its protein is CASKGTGLNTEAFF. The rearrangement joins TRBV6-5 to TRBJ1-1; 8 bases are shared with TRBD1. CDR1 MNHEY and CDR2 SVGAGI come from the germline V gene. With 7 bases clipped from V and 0 bases from J, the junction kept 4 bases outside the gene matches. This CDR3 spans 14 amino acids.